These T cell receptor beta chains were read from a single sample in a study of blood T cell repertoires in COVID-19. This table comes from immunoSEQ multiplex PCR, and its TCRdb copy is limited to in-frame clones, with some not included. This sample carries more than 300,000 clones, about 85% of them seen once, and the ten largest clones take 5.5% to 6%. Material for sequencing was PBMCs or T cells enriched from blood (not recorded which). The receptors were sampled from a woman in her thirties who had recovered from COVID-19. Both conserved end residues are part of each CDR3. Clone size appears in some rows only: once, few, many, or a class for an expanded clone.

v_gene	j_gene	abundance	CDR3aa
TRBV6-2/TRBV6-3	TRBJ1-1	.	CASSAPPGAFF
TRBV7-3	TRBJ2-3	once	CASSSGSSTDTQYF
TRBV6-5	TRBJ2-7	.	CASRLGQGAYEQYF
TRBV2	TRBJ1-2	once	CASRANTGELRGYTF
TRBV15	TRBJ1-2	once	CATSRGQVDEYGYTF
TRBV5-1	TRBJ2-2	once	CASSESGANTGELFF
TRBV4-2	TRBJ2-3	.	CASSQGQGPDTQYF
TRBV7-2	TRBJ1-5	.	CASSLGHPNQPQHF
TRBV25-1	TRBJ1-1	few	CASNPGWGGLNTEAFF
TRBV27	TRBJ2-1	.	CASSLRSGGEQFF
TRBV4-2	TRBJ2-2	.	CASSPGGSTRSGELFF
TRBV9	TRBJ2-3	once	CASSVGQGVADTQYF
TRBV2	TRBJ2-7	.	CASSPSRQVLSYEQYF
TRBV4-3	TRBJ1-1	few	CASSQVWGAEAFF
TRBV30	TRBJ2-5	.	CAWSRGGRETQYF
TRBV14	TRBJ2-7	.	CASSQTGTGGYEQYF
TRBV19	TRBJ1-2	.	CASSPTSGTPHGYTF
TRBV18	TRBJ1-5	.	CASSPGAGNQPQHF
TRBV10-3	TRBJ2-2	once	CAISETDRGGLAGELFF
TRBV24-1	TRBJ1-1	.	CATEDRASTEAFF
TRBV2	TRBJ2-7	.	CASNRETYEQYF
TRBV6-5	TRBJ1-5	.	CASSNGQNQPQHF